These T cell receptor beta chains were read from a single sample in a study of T-cell memory formation after mild COVID-19. TCRdb re-analysed the 5' RACE reads in MiXCR, keeping a single row per CDR3 protein. This table holds about 320,000 distinct CDR3 sequences, roughly an eighth found once. The sequenced sample consisted of PBMCs or a T cell subset sorted from them (not recorded which). These receptors were obtained from a man younger than 35 who had mild COVID-19 (a few samples of this study predate the infection). Cell type and time point are not known. CDR3s leave out the opening cysteine and the closing phenylalanine or tryptophan. Each record gives: D gene, V gene, CDR3 protein. A D gene is named only where the DNA matches it firmly.

>TRBD2|TRBV20-1
SARRDYSLLYNEQF
>.|TRBV5-1
ASSPLSRTDTQY
>.|TRBV6-2/TRBV6-3
ASGYSTSPITDTQY
>TRBD2|TRBV6-2/TRBV6-3
ASKQAGDTYNEQF
>TRBD2|TRBV20-1
SARGLAGALDANTGELF
>.|TRBV5-1
ASSLAGAISGNTIY
>.|TRBV6-5
ASSTPGDEQF
>TRBD2|TRBV7-3
ASSLGILAGFTDTQY
>.|TRBV29-1
SGGSDQETQY
>.|TRBV2
ASSEALLGNTEAF
>.|TRBV20-1
SARVPGADTQY
>TRBD2|TRBV6-5
ASSRLAVTDTQY
>TRBD1|TRBV3-1
ASKTGESTDTQY
>.|TRBV20-1
SAEGVQPQH
>TRBD1|TRBV7-2
ASSSETGREQY
>TRBD2|TRBV5-1
ASSLALAGADTQY
>.|TRBV7-6
ASSLWMDTQY
>.|TRBV5-1
ASSLGLNYGYT
>.|TRBV4-3
ASSQRMGGVDNSPLH
>TRBD2|TRBV7-2
ASSLAPSGGQETQY
>.|TRBV5-5
ASSLDPGWGNTIY
>.|TRBV5-1
ASSLAAVNYNEQF
>.|TRBV4-1
ASSQVSGTYGYT
>.|TRBV6-5
ASSLLTSRGEQY
>.|TRBV5-1
ASNSVPYNEQF
>TRBD2|TRBV24-1
ATSDSREGNNEQF
>TRBD1|TRBV6-1
ASSPLTGDQPQH
>.|TRBV4-1
ASSQGPRRRRPGDYGYT
>.|TRBV20-1
SARVGRRQETQY
>.|TRBV6-1
ASSPAGVSYGYT
>.|TRBV20-1
SASRARASTEAF
>.|TRBV5-1
ASGLLPRGMNTEAF
>.|TRBV20-1
SARDPLDEKLF
>.|TRBV14
ASSPEEGFENEQF
>.|TRBV2
AEGKGDEFYEQY
>TRBD2|TRBV27
ASSFGGKPPDTQY
>TRBD2|TRBV6-2/TRBV6-3
ASSYPRTRLLYEQY
>.|TRBV2
ASLGSYEQY
>.|TRBV5-4
ASSFAVSYSPLH
>.|TRBV7-6
ASSLGTRIGNTEAF
>.|TRBV24-1
ATSDFEGYGANVLT
>.|TRBV28
ASSFGGGGYKETQY
>.|TRBV24-1
ATSEGDVTGELF
>.|TRBV7-2
ASSLVGSLNTGELF
>TRBD1|TRBV9
ASSTQTGQGAIEKLF
>TRBD1|TRBV12-3/TRBV12-4
ASSPAARTGGNVGEAF
>.|TRBV4-1
ASTGLGYGYT
>.|TRBV2
ASSGMAASNQPQH
>.|TRBV5-5
ASSTTTTNEKLF
>.|TRBV18
ASSPPARENYGYT
>.|TRBV9
ASSPRGAGLSGNTIY
>.|TRBV5-1
ASSFTGTEETQY
>TRBD2|TRBV11-2
ASSLVPGGSGRDNEQF
>TRBD1|TRBV5-1
ASNRGSSTDTQY
>.|TRBV23-1
ASSQPPSRGTQY
>.|TRBV5-5
ASSLRGFGNQPQH
>.|TRBV6-1
ASNRYGVEQF
>.|TRBV27
ASSFTVSGANVLT
>TRBD1|TRBV4-1
ASSQVGTVNTGELF